Here is one TCR beta chain with its context. Its specificity is unknown. V shed 2 bases and J 5 bases; nucleotides not matched to a gene: 3. Germline CDR1 reads KGHSH; CDR2 reads LQKENI. There are 15 residues in the CDR3. The study used 85 million or so PBMCs per unsorted sample for genomic DNA. This record belongs to a study of shared clonotypes between healthy human individuals. Study-level points and caveats: Clonotype sharing levels among donors were expected to vary with sequencing depth.

Researchers divided each subset's genomic DNA evenly across several immunoSEQ plates. In the authors' methods: In the immunoSEQ data, sequences were junction-only and lacked quality scores, so filtering differed. TCRdb's copy holds only in-frame clones and misses some; the assay was immunoSEQ multiplex PCR. The V and J calls and clone size were taken over from that table, and D and trimming were inferred from the DNA. The sample yields hundreds of thousands of clones, roughly 83% seen once. The sample taken for sequencing was PBMCs. This clonotype was sampled from a woman aged 40 to 50 in good health. Some clones in this sample may be carry-over from other donors' samples. The V gene is TRBV18, the J gene TRBJ2-1; TRBD2 matches 10 bases. The CDR3 is CASSPTLAGNNEQFF. The CDR3 bases are TGTGCCAGCTCACCAACACTAGCGGGGAACAATGAGCAGTTCTTC.